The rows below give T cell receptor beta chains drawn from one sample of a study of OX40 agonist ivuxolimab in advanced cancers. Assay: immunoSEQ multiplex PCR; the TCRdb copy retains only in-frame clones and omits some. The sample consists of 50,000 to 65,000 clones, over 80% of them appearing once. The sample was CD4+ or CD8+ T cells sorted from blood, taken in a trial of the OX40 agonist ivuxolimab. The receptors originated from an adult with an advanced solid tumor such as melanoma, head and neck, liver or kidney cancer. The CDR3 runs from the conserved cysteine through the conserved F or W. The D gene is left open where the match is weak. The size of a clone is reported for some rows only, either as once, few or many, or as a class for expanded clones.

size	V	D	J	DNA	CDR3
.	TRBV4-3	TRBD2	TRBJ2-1	TGCGCCAGCAGCCAACCCCTAGCGGGAGGCTTCCATGAGCAGTTCTTC	CASSQPLAGGFHEQFF
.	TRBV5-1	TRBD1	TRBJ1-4	TGCGCCAGCAGCTCCGGACAGGGGGCTAATGAAAAACTGTTTTTT	CASSSGQGANEKLFF
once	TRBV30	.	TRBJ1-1	TGTGCCTGGACAGGGTCGAACACTGAAGCTTTCTTT	CAWTGSNTEAFF
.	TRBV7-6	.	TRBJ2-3	TGTGCCAGCAGCGTTTCCGGGACACTGAGCACAGATACGCAGTATTTT	CASSVSGTLSTDTQYF
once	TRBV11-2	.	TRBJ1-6	TGTGCCAGCAGCTTAGGTTCGGGGCAGAATTCACCCCTCCACTTT	CASSLGSGQNSPLHF
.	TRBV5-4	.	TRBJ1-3	TGTGCCAGCAGCTTGTCACGAAATGGAGACACCATATATTTT	CASSLSRNGDTIYF
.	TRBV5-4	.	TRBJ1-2	TGTGCCAGCAGCTTGGTGGAGGGACACCACTACACCTTC	CASSLVEGHHYTF
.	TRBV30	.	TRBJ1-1	TGTGCCTGGAGTCCCCGGGGGGTGAACACTGAAGCTTTCTTT	CAWSPRGVNTEAFF
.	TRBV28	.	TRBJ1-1	TGTGCCAGCAGTGTGGCGAACACTGAAGCTTTCTTT	CASSVANTEAFF
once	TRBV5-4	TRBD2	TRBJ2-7	TGTGCCAGCAGCTCAGGACTAGCGGGAGAATACGAGCAGTACTTC	CASSSGLAGEYEQYF
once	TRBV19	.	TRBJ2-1	TGTGCCAGTAGTTTGCTGTCGGGAAAGGAGTTCTTC	CASSLLSGKEFF
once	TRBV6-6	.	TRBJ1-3	TGTGCCAGCAGTTACGCGACACAATCTGGAAACACCATATATTTT	CASSYATQSGNTIYF
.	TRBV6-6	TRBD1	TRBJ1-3	TGTGCCAGCAGTCCCTCGGGACAGGGAAACACCATATATTTT	CASSPSGQGNTIYF
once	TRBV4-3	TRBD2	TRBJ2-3	TGCGCCAGCAGCCAAGGCGGGAGCGCAGATACGCAGTATTTT	CASSQGGSADTQYF
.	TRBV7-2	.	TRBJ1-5	TGTGCCAGCAGCTTAGCGGGAATCAATCAGCCCCAGCATTTT	CASSLAGINQPQHF
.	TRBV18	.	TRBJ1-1	TGTGCCAGCTCAGCATCAGTGAACACTGAAGCTTTCTTT	CASSASVNTEAFF
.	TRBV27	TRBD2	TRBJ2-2	TGTGCCAGCAGTTTCGGGGGGGCGTATAACACCGGGGAGCTGTTTTTT	CASSFGGAYNTGELFF
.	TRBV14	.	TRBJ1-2	TGTGCCAGCAGCCAGCTACAGGGAGGGCGTAACTATGGCTACACCTTC	CASSQLQGGRNYGYTF
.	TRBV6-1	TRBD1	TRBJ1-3	TGTGCCAGCAGTGTCCAGACAGGGCGATCTGGAAACACCATATATTTT	CASSVQTGRSGNTIYF
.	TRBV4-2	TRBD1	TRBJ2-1	TGTGCCAGCAGCCAAAACCCCGGGACAGATTACAATGAGCAGTTCTTC	CASSQNPGTDYNEQFF
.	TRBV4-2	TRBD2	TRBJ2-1	TGTGCCAGCAGACCCGGACTAGCGGGAGCCCTTGAGCAGTTCTTC	CASRPGLAGALEQFF
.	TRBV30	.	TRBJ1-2	TGTGCCTGGAGTGGAGAACTCTATGGCTACACCTTC	CAWSGELYGYTF
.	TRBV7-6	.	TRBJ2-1	TGTGCCAGCAGCTTGGCCCGGGACTCCTCGCAGTTCTTC	CASSLARDSSQFF
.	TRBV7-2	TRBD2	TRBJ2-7	TGTGCCAGCAGCTTAGCGGTGTCTAGCGGGAGGTACGAGCAGTACTTC	CASSLAVSSGRYEQYF
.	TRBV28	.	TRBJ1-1	TGTGCCAGCATAATTGTGGCAGGGATGAACACTGAAGCTTTCTTT	CASIIVAGMNTEAFF
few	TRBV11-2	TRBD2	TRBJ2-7	TGTGCCAGCAGCTTTATATTTACTGGGACTAGCGGACCAACCTACGAGCAGTACTTC	CASSFIFTGTSGPTYEQYF
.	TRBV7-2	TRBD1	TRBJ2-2	TGTGCCAGCAGCTCTCGGACAGGGAACACCGGGGAGCTGTTTTTT	CASSSRTGNTGELFF
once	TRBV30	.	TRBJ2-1	TGTGCCTGGACTACCACTATTGAGCAGTTCTTC	CAWTTTIEQFF
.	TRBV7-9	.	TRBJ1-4	TGTGCCAGCAGCGGTCTAGGGTTGGGCCGAGGCGAAAAACTGTTTTTT	CASSGLGLGRGEKLFF
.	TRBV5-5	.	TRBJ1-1	TGTGCCAGCAGCTTGGTGGGAGGGAACACTGAAGCTTTCTTT	CASSLVGGNTEAFF
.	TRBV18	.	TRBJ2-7	TGTGCCAGCTCACCTTCGGGGGACTCCTACGAGCAGTACTTC	CASSPSGDSYEQYF
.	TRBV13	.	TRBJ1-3	TGTGCCAGCAGCTTAGGCCTTTGGGGGGGCGAAATATCCGGAAACACCATATATTTT	CASSLGLWGGEISGNTIYF
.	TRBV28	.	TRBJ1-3	TGTGCCAGCAGTTCCTCAAAGTGGGGCTACTCTGGAAACACCATATATTTT	CASSSSKWGYSGNTIYF
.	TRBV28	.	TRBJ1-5	TGTGCCAGCAGTTTCCCGTCACTGAATCAGCCCCAGCATTTT	CASSFPSLNQPQHF
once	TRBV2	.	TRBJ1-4	TGTGCCAGTCGGGGGATTGGTGAAAAACTGTTTTTT	CASRGIGEKLFF
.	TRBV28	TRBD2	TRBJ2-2	TGTGCCAGCCGGACTAGCCAGACCGGGGAGCTGTTTTTT	CASRTSQTGELFF
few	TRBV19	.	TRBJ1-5	TGTGCCAGTAGTACACAAAAAGGTGCCAATCAGCCCCAGCATTTT	CASSTQKGANQPQHF
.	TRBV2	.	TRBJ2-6	TGTGCCAGCAGTACCAGTAGCTCTGGGGCCAACGTCCTGACTTTC	CASSTSSSGANVLTF